Presented here are 5 T cell receptor beta chains from one specimen sequenced in a study of T cells in Graves' hyperthyroidism and ophthalmopathy. RNA transcripts served as the template for amplifying TCR beta CDR3 regions. Researchers ran a first-round RT-PCR on the TCR CDR3 using the HTBI primer set. TCRdb recomputed calls from the multiplex PCR reads with MiXCR, one row per CDR3 protein. The data show over 450,000 distinct CDR3 sequences, approximately 15% seen once. What was sequenced was blood. The receptor source for this set is a woman between 18 and 29 years old with Graves' hyperthyroidism.

Ten or more counts support this clonotype. The chain uses TRBV19 and TRBJ2-1, with 14 bases lining up with TRBD2. The germline CDR1 and CDR2 sequences are LNHDA and SQIVND (reference sequence). The CDR3 is 14 residues long. Trimming took 8 bases from V and 9 from J; bases not matched to a gene: 6. CDR3 amino acids: CASRLAGGPIEQFF. The CDR3 DNA is TGTGCCAGTCGACTAGCGGGAGGGCCTATTGAGCAGTTCTTC.

This clonotype was seen ten or more times. The CDR3 nucleotides read TGTGCCAGCAGCTTAGACATAACGATGAGTCAGCCCCAGCATTTT. Amino acid sequence: CASSLDITMSQPQHF. The gene calls are TRBV11-2 and TRBJ1-5, with no clear D. Germline CDR1 and CDR2: SGHAT and FQNNGV. Trimming removed 0 bases from V and 6 bases from J, with 12 bases in between. The CDR3 has 15 residues.

This clonotype was seen many times. V is TRBV19 and J is TRBJ1-5, with 8 bases identical to TRBD1. Trimming removed 3 bases from V and 2 bases from J; junction bases left unmatched: 3. The CDR3 extends over 15 amino acids. Germline V gene sequence: CDR1 LNHDA, CDR2 SQIVND (reference sequence). The CDR3: CASSIRGRGNQPQHF. The CDR3 DNA sequence: TGTGCCAGTAGTATCAGGGGGCGAGGCAATCAGCCCCAGCATTTT.

This clonotype was found a few times. This sequence joins TRBV18 and TRBJ1-4, with D tentatively TRBD1 (5 bases). V was shortened by 6 bases and J by 0 bases, with 26 bases between the two germline ends. There are 20 residues in the CDR3. Germline-derived CDR1 and CDR2 are KGHSH and LQKENI. DNA of the CDR3: TGTGCCAGCTCCAGGACACCAGCAGTCGTCGGTGCTGCAACTAATGAAAAACTGTTTTTT. This translates into CASSRTPAVVGAATNEKLFF. Variable domain in full (rest from reference TRBV18 and TRBJ1-4): NAGVMQNPRHLVRRRGQEARLRCSPMKGHSHVYWYRQLPEEGLKFMVYLQKENIIDESGMPKERFSAEFPKEGPSILRIQQVVRGDSAAYFCASSRTPAVVGAATNEKLFFGSGTQLSVL.

In this sample, this clonotype turned up many times. The chain combines TRBV12-5 with TRBJ2-2, with D possibly TRBD2 on 6 matching bases. The CDR3 extends over 14 amino acids. The V gene lost 7 bases and the J gene lost 3 bases, with 12 bases spanning the gap. Germline CDR1 reads LGHNT; CDR2 reads FRNRAP. The CDR3 nucleotides read TGTGCTAGTGTCTCGGGAGAGGACACCGGGGAGCTGTTTTTT. It specifies CASVSGEDTGELFF.